This paragraph covers one T cell receptor beta chain sequence. Its antigen is unidentified. Since no conserved phenylalanine or tryptophan closes the CDR3, a read error is the likely cause. The entry originates in a study of Graves' ophthalmopathy and Graves' hyperthyroidism. Findings and caveats of the study: Blood shared most expanded thyroid clonotypes above 0.001 frequency.

TCR beta CDR3 amplification used RNA transcripts. The library came from an HTBI-primed first-round RT-PCR and a second-round multiplex PCR. TCRdb reanalysed the multiplex PCR reads using MiXCR and keeps one entry per CDR3 protein. Of 500,000 to 800,000 distinct CDR3 sequences in the sample, just over 40% are singletons; the top ten hold more than 3%. This CDR3 has 16 residues. Trimming removed 11 bases at V and 6 bases at J, with 28 bases between. The germline V gene has CDR1 MGHDK and CDR2 SYGVNS. Donors with ophthalmopathy: moderate-to-severe activity, CAS ≥3, NOSPECS ≥4, duration under 3 months. Clinicians made diagnoses from clinical symptoms, serum thyroxine, TRAb, thyroid ultrasound and orbital computed tomography.

The rearrangement links TRBV25-1 to TRBJ1-1, with a possible D match to TRBD1 (6 bases). Material: peripheral blood. The clonotype originates from an adult man with Graves' ophthalmopathy. The CDR3 nucleotides are TGTGCCTGGAGTGGGCCCCCCGTACAGGGCGAGGCTGAAGCTTTCCTT. Translated: CAWSGPPVQGEAEAFL.